Listed below are T cell receptor beta chains from one sample, sequenced in a study of technical replicates of blood from a few donors. Sequenced by immunoSEQ multiplex PCR; TCRdb stores in-frame clones only, minus some. The sample consists of about 62,000 clones, around 87% of them appearing once. The source material was PBMCs. The receptors originated from a human donor in good health. Some clones in this sample may be carry-over from other donors' samples. Each CDR3 is given with its conserved first and last residue. D genes are given only for firm matches.

TRBD1 | TRBJ2-3 | TRBV5-1 | CASSLTGQFTDTQYF
. | TRBJ2-2 | TRBV5-6 | CASSLPGARSTGELFF
. | TRBJ2-3 | TRBV5-1 | CASSKDSGSTDTQYF
TRBD1 | TRBJ2-4 | TRBV7-2 | CASSRGQGDRRNIQYF
TRBD2 | TRBJ2-5 | TRBV2 | CASSRLAIQETQYF
. | TRBJ2-5 | TRBV11-2 | CASSLAFFQETQYF
. | TRBJ1-2 | TRBV29-1 | CSVDEGGIYGYTF
TRBD1 | TRBJ2-7 | TRBV10-3 | CAHAGQGINEQYF
. | TRBJ2-1 | TRBV30 | CASDRSSYNEQFF
. | TRBJ1-6 | TRBV4-3 | CASSQEFERNSPLHF
. | TRBJ2-1 | TRBV9 | CASSYEGSPTGEQFF
TRBD2 | TRBJ2-1 | TRBV7-2 | CASSLREGGGTSSYNEQFF
. | TRBJ1-6 | TRBV6-5 | CASSYSAVANNSPLHF
. | TRBJ1-1 | TRBV7-6 | CASSLGRGAVNTEAFF
. | TRBJ2-2 | TRBV19 | CASGAPGTGELFF
. | TRBJ1-6 | TRBV5-4 | CASSLAPGGNSPLHF
TRBD1 | TRBJ2-7 | TRBV6-6 | CASSYDRGPYEQYF
. | TRBJ1-5 | TRBV5-6 | CASSLFQGDSNQPQHF
. | TRBJ1-2 | TRBV6-5 | CASSYSPRSRGYTF
. | TRBJ1-2 | TRBV18 | CASSPASRSDYGYTF
. | TRBJ1-1 | TRBV12-5 | CASDIDAGGGAFF
TRBD1 | TRBJ2-1 | TRBV4-2 | CASSQGAGQGALNEQFF
TRBD1 | TRBJ2-7 | TRBV5-6 | CASSFVQGAPYEQYF
. | TRBJ2-5 | TRBV7-2 | CASSIGAGTQYF
. | TRBJ2-7 | TRBV4-3 | CASSHTAGPSSYEQYF
TRBD1 | TRBJ2-7 | TRBV7-9 | CASSFRDRGSGEQYF
. | TRBJ1-5 | TRBV18 | CASSLTPGVNQPQHF
. | TRBJ1-2 | TRBV6-1 | CASSGTVGYGYTF
. | TRBJ2-5 | TRBV9 | CASSVSPVPQETQYF
. | TRBJ2-7 | TRBV4-3 | CASSQEGHPGEQYF
TRBD2 | TRBJ2-7 | TRBV7-2 | CASEPGGGYEQYF
. | TRBJ1-5 | TRBV2 | CASKGPNQPQHF
. | TRBJ2-2 | TRBV10-1 | CASSDSFQGPGTGELFF
TRBD1 | TRBJ2-5 | TRBV7-3 | CASSLFPGTGEETQYF
. | TRBJ2-1 | TRBV7-2 | CASSESRFEQFF
TRBD2 | TRBJ2-7 | TRBV27 | CASSLGGGEQYF
. | TRBJ1-2 | TRBV1 | CTSSHWTGQGGSLKPCANYGYTF
. | TRBJ1-4 | TRBV5-4 | CASSLSGGTNEKLFF
. | TRBJ2-3 | TRBV27 | CASSWRPWGDTQYF
. | TRBJ2-1 | TRBV9 | CASSVASGTFYEQFF
. | TRBJ1-1 | TRBV7-9 | CASSSRTGVAFF
. | TRBJ2-7 | TRBV18 | CASSPYTSNQAYEQYF
TRBD1 | TRBJ2-1 | TRBV19 | CASSTPGQVYNEQFF
TRBD2 | TRBJ2-7 | TRBV11-2 | CASSPGLAGRSYEQYF
TRBD2 | TRBJ2-1 | TRBV29-1 | CSGTSGSSYNEQFF
. | TRBJ2-7 | TRBV7-8 | CASSHARSGRVLFYEQYF
. | TRBJ2-4 | TRBV10-3 | CAISEGQTLAKNIQYF
. | TRBJ2-7 | TRBV9 | CASSPRSGSYEQYF
. | TRBJ1-4 | TRBV19 | CASMDSPTNEKLFF
TRBD1 | TRBJ2-1 | TRBV29-1 | CSVEVGTASSYNEQFF
. | TRBJ1-1 | TRBV18 | CASSSGGTENTEAFF
. | TRBJ2-7 | TRBV5-4 | CASSLLQGIDEQYF
TRBD2 | TRBJ2-1 | TRBV4-3 | CASSQDWLRGGDNEQFF